The clone carrying this T cell receptor (beta chain) was seen a few times. This entry is derived from a study of identical twins. The CDR3 runs 15 residues. V was trimmed by 5 bases and J by 4 bases, leaving 18 bases between them. MiXCR was run by TCRdb on the 5' RACE reads, yielding one entry per CDR3 protein. Of 250,000 or so distinct CDR3 sequences detected, around 8% appear once; the ten largest clones hold approximately 3%. In addition, the sample was reused for a study of yellow fever vaccine responses in identical twins.

The receptor's source is a young woman in good health. This chain joins TRBV12-3 or TRBV12-4 and TRBJ2-7; perhaps D is TRBD1 or TRBD2 (6 bases each). Sequencing was performed on CD8+ T cells sorted from blood. Here the CDR3 reads CASSDVGGFGYEQYF. DNA of the CDR3: TGTGCCAGCAGTGATGTAGGGGGGTTTGGGTACGAGCAGTACTTC.